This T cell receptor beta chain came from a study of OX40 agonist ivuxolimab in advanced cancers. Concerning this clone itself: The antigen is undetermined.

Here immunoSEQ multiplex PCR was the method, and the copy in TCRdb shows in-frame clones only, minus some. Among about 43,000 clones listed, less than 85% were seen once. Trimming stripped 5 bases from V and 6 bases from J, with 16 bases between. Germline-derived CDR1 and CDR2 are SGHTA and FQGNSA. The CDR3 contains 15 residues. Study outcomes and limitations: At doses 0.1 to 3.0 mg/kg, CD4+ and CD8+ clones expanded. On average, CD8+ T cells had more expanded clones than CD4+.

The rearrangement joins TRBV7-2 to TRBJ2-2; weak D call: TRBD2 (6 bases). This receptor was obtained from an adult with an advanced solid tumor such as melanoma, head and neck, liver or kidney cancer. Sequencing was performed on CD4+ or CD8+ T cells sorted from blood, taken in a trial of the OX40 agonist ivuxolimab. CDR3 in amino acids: CASSGLLGEAGELFF. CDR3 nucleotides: TGTGCCAGCAGCGGTTTACTAGGGGAGGCCGGGGAGCTGTTTTTT.